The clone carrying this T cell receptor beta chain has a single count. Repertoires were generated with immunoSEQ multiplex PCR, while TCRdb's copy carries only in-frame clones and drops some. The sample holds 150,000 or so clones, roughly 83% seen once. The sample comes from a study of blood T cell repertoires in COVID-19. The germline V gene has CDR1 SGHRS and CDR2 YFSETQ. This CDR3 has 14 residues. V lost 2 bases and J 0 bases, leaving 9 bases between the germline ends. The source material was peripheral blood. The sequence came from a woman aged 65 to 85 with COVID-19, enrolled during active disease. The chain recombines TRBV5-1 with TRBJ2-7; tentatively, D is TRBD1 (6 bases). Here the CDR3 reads CASSFGDNSYEQYF. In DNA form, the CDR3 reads TGCGCCAGCAGCTTCGGGGACAACTCCTACGAGCAGTACTTC.